These 20 T cell receptor beta chains originate from one sample sequenced in a study of blood T cell repertoires in COVID-19. The assay was immunoSEQ multiplex PCR, and TCRdb's table has in-frame clones only and misses some. The sample lists roughly 400,000 clones; roughly 91% were seen once. Source material: PBMCs or T cells enriched from blood (not recorded which). The receptors come from a woman in her twenties or thirties who had recovered from COVID-19.

The rearrangement links TRBV19 to TRBJ1-1; 7 positions match TRBD1. Germline assignment: CDR1 LNHDA and CDR2 SQIVND (reference sequence). The CDR3 sequence is 12 residues long. The junction had 0 bases not matched to a gene; V was cut back by 4 bases and J by 4 bases. The CDR3 protein is CASSRQGTEAFF. CDR3 DNA: TGTGCCAGTAGTAGACAGGGCACTGAAGCTTTCTTT.

The rearrangement joins TRBV2 to TRBJ2-1, with 9 bases that match TRBD2. V trimming: 8 bases; J trimming: 9 bases; junction bases outside the gene matches: 2. The CDR3 runs to 11 residues. Looked up from germline, CDR1 is SNHLY and CDR2 is FYNNEI. The CDR3 region is CASVAGVEQFF. DNA for the CDR3: TGTGCCAGCGTAGCGGGAGTTGAGCAGTTCTTC.

The chain recombines TRBV2 with TRBJ1-1; 8 nucleotides match TRBD1. The ends lost 5 bases at V and 6 bases at J; junction bases unmatched: 8. Germline CDR1 reads SNHLY; CDR2 reads FYNNEI. This CDR3 region has 14 residues. The CDR3: CASSPRGRMAEAFF. The DNA of the CDR3 is TGTGCCAGCAGTCCCAGGGGGCGGATGGCTGAAGCTTTCTTT.

The CDR3 sequence is CASSIAATGVNYGYTF. The CDR3 DNA reads TGTGCCAGTAGTATCGCTGCGACCGGGGTGAACTATGGCTACACCTTC. The chain uses TRBV19 and TRBJ1-2; D call uncertain. The CDR3 is 16 residues long. The germline gives CDR1 LNHDA, CDR2 SQIVND (reference sequence). V gave up 3 bases and J gave up 2 bases, with 16 bases separating them.

The chain carries TRBV19 and TRBJ2-6; D remains ambiguous. CDR1 and CDR2 (germline): LNHDA, SQIVND (reference sequence). V dropped 3 bases and J dropped 4 bases, with 10 bases sitting between them. The CDR3 is 15 amino acids. The CDR3 DNA reads TGTGCCAGTAGTATGGCCCTCCTGGGGGCCAACGTCCTGACTTTC. Amino acids: CASSMALLGANVLTF.

This clone was detected a few times. As DNA, the CDR3 is TGTGCCAGCAGTGATCCCTGGGGACTAGCGGGAGCCCGGGGGCAGTACTTC. Translation gives CASSDPWGLAGARGQYF. The chain combines TRBV2 with TRBJ2-7; 14 nucleotides align to TRBD2. Germline-derived CDR1 and CDR2 are SNHLY and FYNNEI. The CDR3 length is 17 residues. The J segment lost 9 bases and the V segment lost 3 bases, leaving 13 bases of the junction unmatched. Full variable domain (outside the CDR3, taken from reference TRBV2 and TRBJ2-7): EPEVTQTPSHQVTQMGQEVILRCVPISNHLYFYWYRQILGQKVEFLVSFYNNEISEKSEIFDDQFSVERPDGSNFTLKIRSTKLEDSAMYFCASSDPWGLAGARGQYFGPGTRLTVT.

V usage is TRBV29-1 and J usage is TRBJ2-3; TRBD2 aligns across 14 bases. Unmatched junction bases numbered 9, after V lost 7 bases and J lost 0 bases. This CDR3 is built from 17 residues. From germline, CDR1 is SQVTM and CDR2 ANQGSEA. Here the CDR3 reads CSGRLAGGLFSTDTQYF. CDR3 DNA: TGCAGCGGCCGACTAGCGGGAGGGCTTTTTAGCACAGATACGCAGTATTTT.

Regarding this clone: A read error may account for a junction end that differs from germline. The genes are TRBV19 and TRBJ1-1, with D unclear. This CDR3 is 12 amino acids long. From germline, CDR1 is LNHDA and CDR2 SQIVND (reference sequence). DNA of the CDR3: TGTGCCACCGGGTATGTGAACGCTGAAGCTTTCTTT. Translated, it gives CATGYVNAEAFF.

The chain has TRBV5-1 and TRBJ2-5, with TRBD2 matching over 13 bases. CDR1 is SGHRS and CDR2 is YFSETQ in the germline V gene. This CDR3 comprises 15 residues. V gave up 4 bases and J gave up 5 bases; unmatched junction bases: 5. DNA of the CDR3: TGCGCCAGCAGCACCCAGACTAGCGGGAGGGAGACCCAGTACTTC. Its protein product is CASSTQTSGRETQYF.

This clone was detected a few times. The chain links TRBV5-1 to TRBJ1-2; a weak D match, TRBD1 (6 bases). The CDR3 loop spans 14 amino acids. Germline V lookup: CDR1 SGHRS, CDR2 YFSETQ. V gave up 1 base and J gave up 2 bases, with 9 bases separating them. The CDR3 sequence is CASSLSGQNYGYTF. The CDR3 nucleotides read TGCGCCAGCAGCTTGTCGGGACAAAACTATGGCTACACCTTC. Combining the CDR3 with reference TRBV5-1 and TRBJ1-2 gives the whole variable domain KAGVTQTPRYLIKTRGQQVTLSCSPISGHRSVSWYQQTPGQGLQFLFEYFSETQRNKGNFPGRFSGRQFSNSRSEMNVSTLELGDSALYLCASSLSGQNYGYTFGSGTRLTVV.

The rearrangement links TRBV7-8 to TRBJ1-2; D is perhaps TRBD1 (5 bases). V was shortened by 1 base and J by 1 base, with 16 bases between the two germline ends. Germline CDR1 SGHVS, CDR2 FQNEAQ. The CDR3 runs 17 residues. CDR3 loop: CASSLVRGTDNNYGYTF. DNA of the CDR3: TGTGCCAGCAGCTTAGTACGGGGGACCGATAATAACTATGGCTACACCTTC.

V is TRBV19 and J is TRBJ1-1, with D perhaps TRBD1 (5 bases). Germline loops: CDR1 LNHDA, CDR2 SQIVND (reference sequence). The CDR3 loop spans 14 amino acids. V lost 9 bases and J 8 bases, leaving 22 bases between the germline ends. The CDR3 DNA reads as TGTGCCAGCCTAGACAGCAGAAGTATACTGGAAGCTTTCTTT. The encoded protein is CASLDSRSILEAFF.

This clone came up once. V and J are TRBV11-2 and TRBJ2-5, with 8 bases that match TRBD2. The CDR3 consists of 14 residues. With V trimmed by 6 bases and J by 5 bases, 8 bases remained unmatched. Germline CDR1 and CDR2: SGHAT and FQNNGV. CDR3 residues: CASSPLAGTETQYF. The CDR3 DNA reads as TGTGCCAGCAGTCCCCTAGCGGGCACGGAGACCCAGTACTTC.

This chain joins TRBV18 and TRBJ2-5; 7 nucleotides match TRBD1. CDR1 KGHSH and CDR2 LQKENI come from the germline V gene. Trimming took 4 bases from V and 4 from J; bases not matched to a gene: 9. CDR3 size: 15 residues. CDR3: CASSRSGGSVETQYF. The DNA for the CDR3 is TGTGCCAGCTCACGGTCAGGGGGTTCTGTAGAGACCCAGTACTTC.

This clone was seen a few times. This chain links TRBV18 with TRBJ1-2, with unresolved D. The CDR3 extends over 16 amino acids. In germline, CDR1 is KGHSH, CDR2 LQKENI. Trimming stripped 3 bases from V and 3 bases from J, with 17 bases between. DNA of the CDR3: TGTGCCAGCTCACCGTCGGAGGGCCGAGTCTACTATGGCTACACCTTC. This encodes CASSPSEGRVYYGYTF.

The rearrangement uses TRBV18 and TRBJ2-7; a possible D gene is TRBD1 (6 bases). The CDR3 loop spans 17 amino acids. Deletions cut 3 bases from V and 0 bases from J, with 18 bases between. CDR1 is KGHSH and CDR2 is LQKENI in the germline V gene. The CDR3 sequence: CASSPRRTATTSYEQYF. As DNA, the CDR3 is TGTGCCAGCTCACCGAGGAGGACAGCCACCACCTCCTACGAGCAGTACTTC.

This clone was recorded only once. This chain uses TRBV11-3 with TRBJ2-7, with 7 bases fitting TRBD1. This CDR3 spans 16 amino acids. Looked up from germline, CDR1 is SGHNT and CDR2 is YENEEA. V shed 3 bases and J 5 bases; nucleotides not matched to a gene: 13. The CDR3 spells CASSLETGPGLHEQYF. The CDR3 nucleotides are TGTGCCAGCAGCTTGGAGACAGGGCCCGGCCTTCACGAGCAGTACTTC. Complete variable domain (other parts from reference TRBV11-3 and TRBJ2-7): EAGVVQSPRYKIIEKKQPVAFWCNPISGHNTLYWYLQNLGQGPELLIRYENEEAVDDSQLPKDRFSAERLKGVDSTLKIQPAELGDSAVYLCASSLETGPGLHEQYFGPGTRLTVT.

CDR3 sequence reads: CATAPGGGSVLGAYNEQFF. CDR3 DNA sequence: TGTGCCACCGCCCCGGGCGGGGGGTCGGTGTTGGGGGCATACAATGAGCAGTTCTTC. The chain employs TRBV24-1 and TRBJ2-1; 8 bases align to TRBD2. V gave up 9 bases and J gave up 4 bases; unmatched junction bases: 22. CDR3 size: 19 residues. Per germline, CDR1 KGHDR and CDR2 SFDVKD.

This clone was seen a handful of times. The gene calls are TRBV21-1 and TRBJ2-5; TRBD2, the D gene given by the table, was not confirmed from the DNA. TRBV21-1 is a known pseudogene. This CDR3 has 17 residues. The CDR3 nucleotides are TGTGCCAGCAGCAAACGACTAGCGGGAAGTTCGGGAGAGACCCAGTACTTC. Protein: CASSKRLAGSSGETQYF.

The chain carries TRBV6-2 or TRBV6-3 and TRBJ2-3; 13 positions agree with TRBD2. Germline trimming cut 6 bases from V and 6 bases from J; bases unmatched to any gene: 6. The CDR3 runs to 15 residues. Germline values: CDR1 MNHEY, CDR2 SVGEGT. CDR3 coding DNA: TGTGCCAGCAGCCCCGGACTAGCGGGGGTGGATACGCAGTATTTT. Protein product: CASSPGLAGVDTQYF.